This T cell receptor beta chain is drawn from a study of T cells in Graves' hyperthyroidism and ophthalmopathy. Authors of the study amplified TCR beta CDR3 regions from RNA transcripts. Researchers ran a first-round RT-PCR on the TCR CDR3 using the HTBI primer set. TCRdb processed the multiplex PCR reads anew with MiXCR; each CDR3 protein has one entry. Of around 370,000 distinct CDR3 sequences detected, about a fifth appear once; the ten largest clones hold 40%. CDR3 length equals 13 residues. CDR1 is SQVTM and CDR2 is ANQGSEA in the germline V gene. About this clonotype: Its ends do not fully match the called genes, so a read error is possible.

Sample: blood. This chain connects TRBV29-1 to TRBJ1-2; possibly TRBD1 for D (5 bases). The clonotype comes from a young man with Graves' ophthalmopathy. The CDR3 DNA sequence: TGCAGCGCTGAAGGTGGGACGGGTCTTGGCTACACCTTC. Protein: CSAEGGTGLGYTF.